The 10 T cell receptor beta chains below come from one sample, sequenced in a study of cytomegalovirus exposure and HLA in healthy donors. This PCR relied on a set of 60 Vbeta primers and 13 Jbeta primers. Some clones are missing from TCRdb's copy, which holds only in-frame ones; the method was immunoSEQ multiplex PCR. The sample holds about 130,000 clones, around 80% seen once. Specimen: PBMCs. The receptors were sampled from a woman aged 45 to 65 in good health and CMV-seronegative.

V is TRBV29-1 and J is TRBJ2-2, with D uncertain. CDR3 length: 13 residues. Per germline, CDR1 SQVTM and CDR2 ANQGSEA. Trimming stripped 4 bases from V and 0 bases from J, with 6 bases between. CDR3 region: CSVGASNTGELFF. The DNA of the CDR3 is TGCAGCGTTGGGGCCTCGAACACCGGGGAGCTGTTTTTT.

Points on this clone: An end of the junction differs from the germline gene, which may be a read error. The chain combines TRBV7-7 with TRBJ2-1; D might be TRBD2 (5 bases). Germline values: CDR1 SSHAT, CDR2 FNYEAQ (reference sequence). The CDR3 is made up of 13 amino acids. The CDR3 bases are TGTGCTAGCAGCTCGGGAAGCTTTAATGAGCAGTTCTTC. Translated: CASSSGSFNEQFF.

The chain carries TRBV5-6 and TRBJ2-2; TRBD1 matches at 8 bases. Trimming cost V 6 bases and J 4 bases; bases outside gene matches: 11. Per the germline V gene, CDR1 is SGHDT and CDR2 is YYEEEE. The length of the CDR3 is 16 residues. CDR3 DNA: TGTGCCAGCACCTTAGGGGGGACAGGACGCACCGGGGAGCTGTTTTTT. Translating it yields CASTLGGTGRTGELFF. Using reference TRBV5-6 and TRBJ2-2 for the parts outside the CDR3, the full variable domain is DAGVTQSPTHLIKTRGQQVTLRCSPKSGHDTVSWYQQALGQGPQFIFQYYEEEERQRGNFPDRFSGHQFPNYSSELNVNALLLGDSALYLCASTLGGTGRTGELFFGEGSRLTVL.

As to this clone: One junction end does not reproduce the germline sequence, and a read error may be involved. This chain uses TRBV7-7 with TRBJ2-5, with 8 bases fitting TRBD1. The length of the CDR3 is 16 residues. Germline V CDR1 and CDR2: SSHAT, FNYEAQ (reference sequence). DNA for the CDR3: TGTGCTAGCAGCTTAGGGGGACAGGCTCTTACGGAGACCCAGTACTTC. Protein product: CASSLGGQALTETQYF.

This clone was picked up one time. The chain is built from TRBV30 and TRBJ1-2; TRBD1 aligns across 7 bases. The CDR3 is made up of 16 amino acids. After removal of 1 base from V and 4 bases from J, the junction contained 12 bases not matched to a gene. In germline, CDR1 is GTSNPN, CDR2 SVGIG (reference sequence). The CDR3 DNA follows: TGTGCCTGGAGTGCAATCAAGACAGGGAGAGGCTATGGCTACACCTTC. It codes for CAWSAIKTGRGYGYTF. Full variable domain (missing parts from reference TRBV30 and TRBJ1-2): SQTIHQWPATLVQPVGSPLSLECTVEGTSNPNLYWYRQAAGRGLQLLFYSVGIGQISSEVPQNLSASRPQDRQFILSSKKLLLSDSGFYLCAWSAIKTGRGYGYTFGSGTRLTVV.

V gene TRBV28 combines with J gene TRBJ2-7, with a tentative D call TRBD1 (5 bases). The germline V gene encodes CDR1 MDHEN and CDR2 SYDVKM. The V and J ends lost 3 bases and 3 bases respectively, with 9 bases between them. This CDR3 spans 13 amino acids. CDR3 sequence reads: CASSFGQGYEQYF. Here the CDR3 DNA reads TGTGCCAGCAGTTTCGGGCAGGGCTACGAGCAGTACTTC.

The gene calls are TRBV7-2 and TRBJ2-7, with D tentatively TRBD2 (5 bases). V was trimmed by 0 bases and J by 4 bases, leaving 10 bases between them. Germline V gene sequence: CDR1 SGHTA, CDR2 FQGNSA. The length of the CDR3 is 14 residues. CDR3 residues: CASSLAPSWYEQYF. The CDR3 DNA sequence: TGTGCCAGCAGCTTAGCCCCTAGCTGGTACGAGCAGTACTTC.

V and J are TRBV9 and TRBJ1-3; the match to TRBD1 covers 7 bases. CDR3 length: 17 amino acids. Trimming removed 0 bases from V and 1 base from J; junction bases left unmatched: 7. Germline CDR1 SGDLS, CDR2 YYNGEE. In nucleotides, the CDR3 is TGTGCCAGCAGCGTAGTTTCAGGGGGAACGTCTGGAAACACCATATATTTT. Translating it yields CASSVVSGGTSGNTIYF.

This clone was seen a handful of times. The V call is TRBV6-5, the J call TRBJ1-2, with D unclear. V was clipped by 4 bases and J by 5 bases, with 20 bases between them. Germline V gene data show CDR1 as MNHEY and CDR2 as SVGAGI. This CDR3 has 16 residues. The CDR3 here is CASSSTGPSEGYGYTF. The CDR3 nucleotides are TGTGCCAGCAGTTCCACTGGACCGAGCGAGGGATATGGCTACACCTTC.

This chain joins TRBV28 and TRBJ2-1; 12 bases line up with TRBD2. This CDR3 has 19 amino acids. Trimming removed 5 bases from V and 0 bases from J; junction bases left unmatched: 11. Per the germline V gene, CDR1 is MDHEN and CDR2 is SYDVKM. DNA of the CDR3: TGTGCCAGCAGTAACTGGGCTAGCGGGAGGGGTAGCTCCTACAATGAGCAGTTCTTC. Protein sequence: CASSNWASGRGSSYNEQFF.